These T cell receptor beta chains were read from a single sample in a study of shared clonotypes between healthy human individuals. The repertoire was sequenced with immunoSEQ multiplex PCR; TCRdb's copy has only in-frame clones and lacks some. The table records some 2,000,000 clones, over 85% of them present only once. The material sequenced was naive CD4+ T cells sorted from blood. These receptors all stem from a man aged 18 to 30 in good health. Both conserved end residues are trimmed from each CDR3. Fields, in order: V gene, J gene, CDR3 protein.

v_call: TRBV2; j_call: TRBJ2-1; cdr3_aa: ASSVTSEQF
v_call: TRBV9; j_call: TRBJ2-7; cdr3_aa: ASSVAGGFREQY
v_call: TRBV4-1; j_call: TRBJ2-7; cdr3_aa: ASSQAGTTGGSYEQY
v_call: TRBV5-1; j_call: TRBJ1-2; cdr3_aa: ASAPGHAYGYT
v_call: TRBV6-5; j_call: TRBJ1-1; cdr3_aa: ASSRWNTEAF
v_call: TRBV18; j_call: TRBJ2-5; cdr3_aa: ASSPPGMGETQY
v_call: TRBV27; j_call: TRBJ2-2; cdr3_aa: ASSSDRKSGELF
v_call: TRBV7-2; j_call: TRBJ2-7; cdr3_aa: ASSASDRSREQY
v_call: TRBV7-8; j_call: TRBJ2-5; cdr3_aa: ASSLGQNYQETQY
v_call: TRBV7-8; j_call: NA; cdr3_aa: ASSFQGGAYEQY
v_call: TRBV10-2; j_call: TRBJ1-1; cdr3_aa: ASRDRVSEAF
v_call: TRBV6-5; j_call: TRBJ2-7; cdr3_aa: ASSSWTGEAAYEQY
v_call: TRBV10-3; j_call: TRBJ2-3; cdr3_aa: AISESPGHSTDTQY
v_call: TRBV7-9; j_call: TRBJ2-2; cdr3_aa: ASSPRLAGDTGELF
v_call: TRBV7-9; j_call: TRBJ2-7; cdr3_aa: ASSLAGGPYEQY
v_call: TRBV18; j_call: TRBJ1-4; cdr3_aa: ASSTKLPFEKLF
v_call: TRBV28; j_call: TRBJ1-1; cdr3_aa: ASSVYRGLTEAF
v_call: TRBV4-3; j_call: TRBJ1-6; cdr3_aa: ASSPGFGNSPLH
v_call: TRBV28; j_call: TRBJ2-7; cdr3_aa: ASRLASYEQY
v_call: TRBV5-1; j_call: TRBJ1-4; cdr3_aa: ASSPTGTTNEKLF
v_call: TRBV6-4; j_call: TRBJ1-2; cdr3_aa: ASSPTGVDYGYT
v_call: TRBV28; j_call: TRBJ2-2; cdr3_aa: ASTGGVNTGELF
v_call: TRBV2; j_call: TRBJ2-2; cdr3_aa: ASSGVAGGELF
v_call: TRBV30; j_call: TRBJ2-5; cdr3_aa: AWSVRGRNQETQY
v_call: TRBV2; j_call: TRBJ2-7; cdr3_aa: ARGDTYYEQY
v_call: TRBV10-3; j_call: TRBJ2-1; cdr3_aa: AISESSSGKNGEQF
v_call: TRBV29-1; j_call: TRBJ2-3; cdr3_aa: SVGGGRGTDTQY
v_call: TRBV6-1; j_call: TRBJ2-7; cdr3_aa: ASSEGLSRYEQY
v_call: TRBV28; j_call: TRBJ2-5; cdr3_aa: ASSHRQGMETQY
v_call: TRBV11-2; j_call: TRBJ2-7; cdr3_aa: ASSWVDYYEQY
v_call: TRBV14; j_call: TRBJ2-1; cdr3_aa: ASSNYNEQF
v_call: TRBV7-2; j_call: TRBJ2-1; cdr3_aa: ASSLVTLGLVSGEQF
v_call: TRBV9; j_call: TRBJ2-7; cdr3_aa: ASSVSPEKPNSYEQY
v_call: TRBV6-1; j_call: TRBJ1-5; cdr3_aa: ASSEARSENQPQH
v_call: TRBV5-1; j_call: TRBJ2-1; cdr3_aa: ASSLVGTSLNEQF
v_call: TRBV28; j_call: TRBJ2-1; cdr3_aa: ASKNRGGSYNEQF
v_call: TRBV28; j_call: TRBJ1-1; cdr3_aa: ASSYSDRDTEAF
v_call: TRBV6-6; j_call: TRBJ2-1; cdr3_aa: ASRAPFTSREQF
v_call: TRBV5-1; j_call: TRBJ1-4; cdr3_aa: ASSGTGDVEKLF
v_call: TRBV18; j_call: TRBJ1-1; cdr3_aa: ASSERQGTVNTEAF
v_call: TRBV11-3; j_call: TRBJ2-3; cdr3_aa: ASSSSTDTQY
v_call: TRBV27; j_call: TRBJ2-7; cdr3_aa: ATSRTRTYEQY
v_call: TRBV19; j_call: TRBJ2-1; cdr3_aa: ASSGSSYNEQF
v_call: TRBV19; j_call: TRBJ1-6; cdr3_aa: ASSIQAGNSPLH
v_call: TRBV9; j_call: TRBJ2-3; cdr3_aa: ASSLGLAGFTDTQY